Listed below are T cell receptor beta chains from one sample, sequenced in a study of blood T cell repertoires in COVID-19. Libraries were prepared by immunoSEQ multiplex PCR; TCRdb keeps only in-frame clonotypes and omits some of them. In the table there are around 170,000 clones, about four fifths of which are singletons. Material: peripheral blood. The receptor source for this set is a woman aged 65 to 85 with COVID-19, enrolled during active disease. Both conserved end residues are part of each CDR3. Each record gives: J gene, V gene, D gene, clone size, CDR3 protein, CDR3 DNA. A D gene is named only where the DNA matches it firmly. Clone size, where shown, is once, few, many, or a class for clones that have expanded.

TRBJ2-3,TRBV7-2,TRBD2,-,CASSSGTSGKDTQYF,TGTGCCAGCAGCTCGGGGACTAGCGGGAAAGATACGCAGTATTTT
TRBJ1-2,TRBV7-2,TRBD1,-,CASSSGQGNSGYTF,TGTGCCAGCAGCTCCGGACAGGGAAACTCTGGCTACACCTTC
TRBJ1-1,TRBV6-6,-,-,CASSRDSRFALNTEAFF,TGTGCCAGCAGTCGCGACAGCCGGTTTGCCCTGAACACTGAAGCTTTCTTT
TRBJ2-5,TRBV19,TRBD1,-,CASSPRTGKQETQYF,TGTGCCAGTAGTCCGCGGACAGGGAAGCAAGAGACCCAGTACTTC
TRBJ2-3,TRBV19,TRBD2,-,CASTAGGTDTQYF,TGTGCCAGTACGGCGGGAGGCACAGATACGCAGTATTTT
TRBJ2-5,TRBV18,TRBD1,few,CASSPDRGLETQYF,TGTGCCAGCTCACCGGACAGGGGGCTGGAGACCCAGTACTTC
TRBJ2-1,TRBV4-2,-,-,CASSQGAPDKQFF,TGTGCCAGCAGCCAAGGGGCCCCAGACAAGCAGTTCTTC
TRBJ2-3,TRBV24-1,TRBD2,-,CATSDLWPTSVKTLYTQYF,TGTGCCACCAGTGACCTGTGGCCAACTAGCGTAAAAACCCTATATACGCAGTATTTT
TRBJ1-2,TRBV27,-,-,CASSPRAGWGGYTF,TGTGCCAGCAGTCCCCGGGCAGGGTGGGGTGGCTACACCTTC
TRBJ1-5,TRBV28,-,-,CASYPGAGDQPQHF,TGTGCCAGCTACCCCGGGGCGGGGGATCAGCCCCAGCATTTT
TRBJ1-4,TRBV28,TRBD1,-,CASSSMGDRANEKLFF,TGTGCCAGCAGTTCTATGGGGGACAGGGCTAACGAAAAACTGTTTTTT
TRBJ2-5,TRBV24-1,-,-,CATSDRTWQETQYF,TGTGCCACCAGTGACCGGACTTGGCAAGAGACCCAGTACTTC
TRBJ2-7,TRBV3-1/TRBV3-2,TRBD2,-,CASSQGPEAGKSYEQYF,TGTGCCAGCAGCCAAGGCCCGGAAGCGGGGAAATCCTACGAGCAGTACTTC
TRBJ2-7,TRBV7-9,-,-,CASSLGVLSEQYF,TGTGCCAGCAGCTTAGGCGTCTTGAGTGAGCAGTACTTC
TRBJ2-5,TRBV6-2/TRBV6-3,TRBD2,-,CASSSLSSSGSLEETQYF,TGTGCCAGCAGTTCCTTATCCTCTAGCGGGAGTTTGGAAGAGACCCAGTACTTC
TRBJ2-5,TRBV25-1,TRBD1,-,CASSVQGDSQETQYF,TGTGCCAGCAGTGTTCAGGGGGATTCCCAAGAGACCCAGTACTTC
TRBJ2-2,TRBV5-4,TRBD1,-,CASSLGSGRGLTGELFF,TGTGCCAGCAGCTTGGGGTCGGGCAGGGGGCTAACCGGGGAGCTGTTTTTT
TRBJ2-7,TRBV19,-,-,CASSRTISYEQYF,TGTGCCAGTAGCAGGACTATTTCCTACGAGCAGTACTTC
TRBJ2-5,TRBV5-1,TRBD2,once,CASSLARQAGGLQETQYF,TGCGCCAGCAGCTTGGCCCGACAAGCGGGAGGCCTACAAGAGACCCAGTACTTC